The clone carrying this T cell receptor beta chain was seen a handful of times. What it binds is unknown. This sample is part of a study of cytomegalovirus exposure and HLA in healthy donors. Looking at the study overall: Genetic ancestry analysis placed under 90% of the 410 or so donors that were genotyped in the Caucasian-associated cluster.

In the PCR, 60 Vbeta and 13 Jbeta primers were used. Method: immunoSEQ multiplex PCR; TCRdb's copy keeps in-frame clones and lacks some. The sample contains 97,000 or so clones, roughly three quarters of which appear only once. Notes on the study in general: TCR beta V- and J-gene trimming was later associated with a missense DCLRE1C variant.

The CDR3 contains 15 residues. Germline V gene lookup returns CDR1 MRHNA and CDR2 SNTAGT. The V gene end was trimmed by 4 bases and the J gene end by 7 bases; junction bases not matched to a gene: 8. The receptor's source is a man aged 40-49 years in good health and CMV-seronegative. The sample consisted of PBMCs. The rearrangement links TRBV6-4 to TRBJ2-2, with 8 bases aligning to TRBD2. CDR3 DNA: TGTGCCAGCAGTGCACTAGCGGAGGGCGGCGGGGAGCTGTTTTTT. This sequence encodes CASSALAEGGGELFF.